This T cell receptor (beta chain) was identified during a study of blood T cell repertoires in COVID-19. Across the whole study: The samples span acute and convalescent COVID-19 from the United States, Italy and Spain. PBMCs, B-cell-depleted T cells, or T cells were the source of the cDNA or gDNA that made up the material.

Original processing notes: Estimation of nucleated cell counts relied on the amplification of reference gene primers. Assay used: immunoSEQ multiplex PCR; TCRdb lists only in-frame clones, some missing. The V and J calls and clone size were taken over from that table, and D and trimming were inferred from the DNA. The sample records tens of thousands of clones, 80% to 90% being singletons. The length of the CDR3 is 13 residues. Deletions cut 0 bases from V and 8 bases from J, with 9 bases between. The rearrangement uses TRBV5-3 and TRBJ2-4, with D unclear. TRBV5-3 qualifies as an ORF whose function is uncertain. The sample consisted of peripheral blood. This TCR derives from a man aged 80 or over with acute or convalescent COVID-19. The CDR3 DNA sequence: TGTGCCAGAAGCTTGGGACAAGCTCACATTCAGTACTTC. Protein: CARSLGQAHIQYF.